The entry below gives a single TCR beta chain sequence along with its context. Its target is not known. As every portion of the isolated RNA was reverse transcribed, the sequencing read expressed TCRB transcripts. TCRdb's copy holds only in-frame clones and misses some; the assay was immunoSEQ multiplex PCR. Of hundreds of thousands of clones detected, over 10% appear once; the ten largest clones hold around 0.022%. The data belong to a study of beta chain features in type 1 diabetes. Study conclusions and caveats: Among all four CD4+ subsets, Type 1 diabetes patients had TCRB CDR3s that were moderately but significantly shorter.

Sequencing was carried out using naive CD4+ T cells from blood. The sequence came from a man younger than 35 with type 1 diabetes.

The CDR3 loop reads CASSGGDNGYTF. The DNA for the CDR3 is TGTGCCAGCAGTGGCGGGGATAATGGCTACACCTTC. The chain has TRBV6-5 and TRBJ1-2; D is ambiguous. This CDR3 has 12 amino acids. In germline, CDR1 is MNHEY, CDR2 SVGAGI. V lost 5 bases and J 6 bases, leaving 10 bases between the germline ends.